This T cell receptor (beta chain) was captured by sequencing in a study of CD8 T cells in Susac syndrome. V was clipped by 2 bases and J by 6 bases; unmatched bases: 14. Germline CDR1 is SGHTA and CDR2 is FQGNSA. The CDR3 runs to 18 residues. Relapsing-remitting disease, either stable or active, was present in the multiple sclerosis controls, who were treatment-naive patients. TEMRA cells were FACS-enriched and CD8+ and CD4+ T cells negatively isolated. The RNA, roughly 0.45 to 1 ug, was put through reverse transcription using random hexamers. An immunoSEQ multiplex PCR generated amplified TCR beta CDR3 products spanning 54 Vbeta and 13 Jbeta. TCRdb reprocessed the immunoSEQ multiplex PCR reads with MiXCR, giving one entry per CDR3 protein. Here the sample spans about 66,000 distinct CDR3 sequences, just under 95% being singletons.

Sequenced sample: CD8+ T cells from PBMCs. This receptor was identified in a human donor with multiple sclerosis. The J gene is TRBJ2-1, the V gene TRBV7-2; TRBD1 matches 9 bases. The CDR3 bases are TGTGCCAGCAGCTTAAGGTCTCGGGACAGGGAAATCCCCAATGAGCAGTTCTTC. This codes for CASSLRSRDREIPNEQFF. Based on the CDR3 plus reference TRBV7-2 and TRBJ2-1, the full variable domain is GAGVSQSPSNKVTEKGKDVELRCDPISGHTALYWYRQSLGQGLEFLIYFQGNSAPDKSGLPSDRFSAERTGGSVSTLTIQRTQQEDSAVYLCASSLRSRDREIPNEQFFGPGTRLTVL.